This TCR beta chain is from a study of blood T cell repertoires in COVID-19. About this clone: The same CDR3 can be traced to other DNA sequences in this sample.

Either two negative PCRs, clearance, or symptom resolution qualified Cohort 3 donors as recovered. The germline V gene encodes CDR1 SGHRS and CDR2 YFSETQ. Between the trimmed V and J ends, which lost 4 bases and 1 base, there was a span of 11 bases. This CDR3 is built from 14 residues. Assay used: immunoSEQ multiplex PCR; TCRdb lists only in-frame clones, some missing. The data show approximately 500,000 clones, with approximately 88% seen just once and around 1.9% held by the top ten. The clonotype comes from a woman in her forties who had recovered from COVID-19. Sequencing input: PBMCs or T cells enriched from blood (not recorded which). V is TRBV5-1 and J is TRBJ1-1; weak D call: TRBD1 (5 bases). CDR3 bases: TGCGCCAGCAGCCCTGACAGACCGAACACTGAAGCTTTCTTT. Protein: CASSPDRPNTEAFF.